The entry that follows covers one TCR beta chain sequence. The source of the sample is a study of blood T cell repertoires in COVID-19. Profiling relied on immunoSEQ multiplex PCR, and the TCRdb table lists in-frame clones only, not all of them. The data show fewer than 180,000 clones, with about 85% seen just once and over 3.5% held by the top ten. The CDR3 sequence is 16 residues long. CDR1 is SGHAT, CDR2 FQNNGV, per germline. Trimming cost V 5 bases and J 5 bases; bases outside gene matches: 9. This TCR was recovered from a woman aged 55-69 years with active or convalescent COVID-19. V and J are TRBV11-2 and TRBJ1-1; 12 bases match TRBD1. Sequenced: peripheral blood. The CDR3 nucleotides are TGTGCCAGCAGCCTCGGGACAGGGGGCGTTGGGACTGAAGCTTTCTTT. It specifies CASSLGTGGVGTEAFF.